This T cell receptor (beta chain) was recovered during a study of graft-versus-host responses after intestinal transplantation. For the study at large: After anti-thymocyte globulin induction, recipients took tacrolimus and steroids for three to four years.

General observations from the study: The study associated peak circulating GvH clone levels with early post-transplant HvG declines.

The V and J ends lost 1 base and 9 bases, in that order; junction bases with no gene match: 3. The CDR3 is 13 residues long. Germline V lookup: CDR1 SGHTA, CDR2 FQGNSA. Comments on this clone: What it binds is unknown.

Measured with immunoSEQ multiplex PCR; TCRdb has only the in-frame clones, and not every one. The table includes about 86,000 clones, 91% detected once. This material consisted of unstimulated CD8+ T cells sorted from spleen or lymph node cells, taken before intestinal transplant. This clonotype was obtained from a human donor who received an intestinal transplant. The chain links TRBV7-2 to TRBJ2-1; 7 bases agree with TRBD2. The CDR3: CASSLVTSAEQFF. In nucleotides, the CDR3 is TGTGCCAGCAGCTTAGTCACTAGCGCTGAGCAGTTCTTC.